These T cell receptor beta chains were read from a single sample in a study of radiation and T cells in renal cell carcinoma. Using immunoSEQ multiplex PCR, the repertoire was profiled, and TCRdb retains in-frame clones only, with some absent. The sample lists about 120,000 clones, about four fifths occurring once. This sample comprised blood, obtained from a patient whose treatment included radiotherapy and nephrectomy. The receptors stem from a man between 45 and 60 years old with renal cell carcinoma. Each CDR3 is given with its conserved first and last residue. Each record gives: CDR3 DNA, CDR3 protein, D gene, J gene, clone size, V gene. D genes are given only for firm matches. Some rows have no size entry. The others give once, few or many, or a class for an expanded clone.

cdr3_nt: TGTGCCAGCAGCGACGGACGGAGCTCCTACAATGAGCAGTTCTTC
cdr3_aa: CASSDGRSSYNEQFF
d_call: .
j_call: TRBJ2-1
clone_size: .
v_call: TRBV7-9

cdr3_nt: TGTGCCAGCAGCCCGCGCCGACTAGCCGTTTTCGATACGCAGTATTTT
cdr3_aa: CASSPRRLAVFDTQYF
d_call: TRBD2
j_call: TRBJ2-3
clone_size: .
v_call: TRBV4-2

cdr3_nt: TGCGCCAGCAGCTTGGAGGTAGCGGGGGTGTCTAGCACAGATACGCAGTATTTT
cdr3_aa: CASSLEVAGVSSTDTQYF
d_call: TRBD2
j_call: TRBJ2-3
clone_size: few
v_call: TRBV5-1

cdr3_nt: TGCAGCGTTGAAGGACCGGGGGCCTACGAGCAGTACTTC
cdr3_aa: CSVEGPGAYEQYF
d_call: .
j_call: TRBJ2-7
clone_size: .
v_call: TRBV29-1

cdr3_nt: TGTGCCAGCAGCTTCGACACCAGAAACATTCAGTACTTC
cdr3_aa: CASSFDTRNIQYF
d_call: .
j_call: TRBJ2-4
clone_size: .
v_call: TRBV7-9

cdr3_nt: TGCAGCGTGGACAGGAGGCCCGCTGAAGCTTTCTTT
cdr3_aa: CSVDRRPAEAFF
d_call: TRBD1
j_call: TRBJ1-1
clone_size: .
v_call: TRBV29-1

cdr3_nt: TGTGCCAGCAGTTTAGGGACAGGGCAATATGAAGCTTTCTTT
cdr3_aa: CASSLGTGQYEAFF
d_call: TRBD1
j_call: TRBJ1-1
clone_size: .
v_call: TRBV28

cdr3_nt: TGCGCCAGCAGCCAAGGGACAGGGGGCTATGGCTACACCTTC
cdr3_aa: CASSQGTGGYGYTF
d_call: TRBD1
j_call: TRBJ1-2
clone_size: .
v_call: TRBV4-3

cdr3_nt: TGTGCCAGCAGCTTAGTGCCATACGAGCAGTACTTC
cdr3_aa: CASSLVPYEQYF
d_call: .
j_call: TRBJ2-7
clone_size: once
v_call: TRBV7-9

cdr3_nt: TGTGCCAGCAGCTTGGGGGGGACAGGGGGCAACTATGGCTACACCTTC
cdr3_aa: CASSLGGTGGNYGYTF
d_call: TRBD1
j_call: TRBJ1-2
clone_size: .
v_call: TRBV5-4

cdr3_nt: TGTGCCAGCAGCTATCCCCGGGGAACAGGGGGGGAGACCCAGTACTTC
cdr3_aa: CASSYPRGTGGETQYF
d_call: TRBD1
j_call: TRBJ2-5
clone_size: .
v_call: TRBV7-3

cdr3_nt: TGTGCCAGCAGCCCCGGTCCGAGACTGGGAGGTTATGAAGCTTTCTTT
cdr3_aa: CASSPGPRLGGYEAFF
d_call: .
j_call: TRBJ1-1
clone_size: .
v_call: TRBV7-2

cdr3_nt: TGTGCCAGACAGGACTCTAATGGAAACACCATATATTTT
cdr3_aa: CARQDSNGNTIYF
d_call: .
j_call: TRBJ1-3
clone_size: .
v_call: TRBV2

cdr3_nt: TGTGCCAGCAGCTTATATATGGGGACCTCCTACAATGAGCAGTTCTTC
cdr3_aa: CASSLYMGTSYNEQFF
d_call: .
j_call: TRBJ2-1
clone_size: .
v_call: TRBV7-2

cdr3_nt: TGTGCCAGCAGTTTCCGCCGGACGGGGAGCTCCTACGAGCAGTACTTC
cdr3_aa: CASSFRRTGSSYEQYF
d_call: .
j_call: TRBJ2-7
clone_size: .
v_call: TRBV6-6

cdr3_nt: TGTGCCAGCAGTGAACCCGGGTCCTACGAGCAGTACTTC
cdr3_aa: CASSEPGSYEQYF
d_call: .
j_call: TRBJ2-7
clone_size: .
v_call: TRBV2

cdr3_nt: TGTGCCAGCAGTCCTATGCGGGGAGGGAATCAGCCCCAGCATTTT
cdr3_aa: CASSPMRGGNQPQHF
d_call: .
j_call: TRBJ1-5
clone_size: .
v_call: TRBV28

cdr3_nt: TGCGCCAGCAGCCAAGGTACCTACAATGAGCAGTTCTTC
cdr3_aa: CASSQGTYNEQFF
d_call: .
j_call: TRBJ2-1
clone_size: .
v_call: TRBV4-3

cdr3_nt: TGCAGCGTTGAAGTAGGCTCGGGAGAGACCCAGTACTTC
cdr3_aa: CSVEVGSGETQYF
d_call: .
j_call: TRBJ2-5
clone_size: .
v_call: TRBV29-1

cdr3_nt: TGTGCCAGCAGCGTCCCGAGGCGAGGCCCAGATACGCAGTATTTT
cdr3_aa: CASSVPRRGPDTQYF
d_call: .
j_call: TRBJ2-3
clone_size: .
v_call: TRBV9

cdr3_nt: TGTGCCAGCAGCCCACCCGATCGGGGACCCGGAGACGATACGCAGTATTTT
cdr3_aa: CASSPPDRGPGDDTQYF
d_call: .
j_call: TRBJ2-3
clone_size: .
v_call: TRBV9

cdr3_nt: TGTGCCAGCAGTTATGCCGGGACAGAAAATGAAAAACTGTTTTTT
cdr3_aa: CASSYAGTENEKLFF
d_call: TRBD1
j_call: TRBJ1-4
clone_size: .
v_call: TRBV6-5

cdr3_nt: TGTGCCAGCAGCAGTTTCTCCTATAATTCACCCCTCCACTTT
cdr3_aa: CASSSFSYNSPLHF
d_call: .
j_call: TRBJ1-6
clone_size: .
v_call: TRBV6-5

cdr3_nt: TGTGCCAGCAGTGCACCGGGACTAGCGGGAGACGAGCAGTACTTC
cdr3_aa: CASSAPGLAGDEQYF
d_call: TRBD2
j_call: TRBJ2-7
clone_size: .
v_call: TRBV27

cdr3_nt: TGTGCCAGCAGCTTAGGTGATTCCTACGAGCAGTACTTC
cdr3_aa: CASSLGDSYEQYF
d_call: .
j_call: TRBJ2-7
clone_size: .
v_call: TRBV7-9

cdr3_nt: TGTGCCAGTAAACAAACCCCCGGGACGACGGACACCATATATTTT
cdr3_aa: CASKQTPGTTDTIYF
d_call: .
j_call: TRBJ1-3
clone_size: .
v_call: TRBV19

cdr3_nt: TGTGCCAGCTCACCAACGTCGGTGGTGGAAGATGGCTACACCTTC
cdr3_aa: CASSPTSVVEDGYTF
d_call: .
j_call: TRBJ1-2
clone_size: few
v_call: TRBV18

cdr3_nt: TGTGCCAGCCGCGCCGGGGCCGAGCAGTACTTC
cdr3_aa: CASRAGAEQYF
d_call: .
j_call: TRBJ2-7
clone_size: .
v_call: TRBV6-1

cdr3_nt: TGTGCCAGCTCACCGATTGACAGGGCTAGCTATGGCTACACCTTC
cdr3_aa: CASSPIDRASYGYTF
d_call: TRBD1
j_call: TRBJ1-2
clone_size: .
v_call: TRBV18

cdr3_nt: TGTGCCAGCAGCTCGGGGACAGTTCAAGAGACCCAGTACTTC
cdr3_aa: CASSSGTVQETQYF
d_call: TRBD1
j_call: TRBJ2-5
clone_size: .
v_call: TRBV7-6

cdr3_nt: TGTGCCAGCAGCTTAGAGTACGCTAGCGGCAGCTCTGGGGCCAACGTCCTGACTTTC
cdr3_aa: CASSLEYASGSSGANVLTF
d_call: TRBD2
j_call: TRBJ2-6
clone_size: .
v_call: TRBV11-2

cdr3_nt: TGTGCCAGCAGCCACGACAGTCCCTTGAACACTGAAGCTTTCTTT
cdr3_aa: CASSHDSPLNTEAFF
d_call: .
j_call: TRBJ1-1
clone_size: .
v_call: TRBV11-2

cdr3_nt: TGTGCCAGTAGTGAGGGGGCAACTAATGAAAAACTGTTTTTT
cdr3_aa: CASSEGATNEKLFF
d_call: .
j_call: TRBJ1-4
clone_size: .
v_call: TRBV19

cdr3_nt: TGTGCCAGCAGTTCGACGACAGAGACAACTAATGAAAAACTGTTTTTT
cdr3_aa: CASSSTTETTNEKLFF
d_call: .
j_call: TRBJ1-4
clone_size: .
v_call: TRBV27

cdr3_nt: TGTGCCATCAGTGAGTGGTCAGGAGGATCCACTGAAGCTTTCTTT
cdr3_aa: CAISEWSGGSTEAFF
d_call: .
j_call: TRBJ1-1
clone_size: .
v_call: TRBV10-3

cdr3_nt: TGTGCCAGCAGCTTCCAATTAGCGGGGGGTGATACGCAGTATTTT
cdr3_aa: CASSFQLAGGDTQYF
d_call: TRBD2
j_call: TRBJ2-3
clone_size: .
v_call: TRBV11-2

cdr3_nt: TGTGCCAGCATCTCCCCGGGGGAAGCCTACGAGCAGTACTTC
cdr3_aa: CASISPGEAYEQYF
d_call: .
j_call: TRBJ2-7
clone_size: .
v_call: TRBV6-5

cdr3_nt: TGTGCCAGCAGTTACTCGTTCGCCGACCCAGATGGCTACACCTTC
cdr3_aa: CASSYSFADPDGYTF
d_call: .
j_call: TRBJ1-2
clone_size: .
v_call: TRBV6-5

cdr3_nt: TGTGCCAGCAGCAACGGGGGGGAGACCCAGTACTTC
cdr3_aa: CASSNGGETQYF
d_call: TRBD2
j_call: TRBJ2-5
clone_size: .
v_call: TRBV7-2

cdr3_nt: TGTGCCAGCAGTTACGAGCGGGGACACTACAATGAGCAGTTCTTC
cdr3_aa: CASSYERGHYNEQFF
d_call: .
j_call: TRBJ2-1
clone_size: .
v_call: TRBV6-5

cdr3_nt: TGTGCCAGCAGCGGGGCGGGCAATGAGCAGTTCTTC
cdr3_aa: CASSGAGNEQFF
d_call: .
j_call: TRBJ2-1
clone_size: .
v_call: TRBV6-5

cdr3_nt: TGTGCCAGCAGCTCAGGGGGCAGAGTGGGAAACACCATATATTTT
cdr3_aa: CASSSGGRVGNTIYF
d_call: TRBD1
j_call: TRBJ1-3
clone_size: .
v_call: TRBV6-5

cdr3_nt: TGTGCCAGCAGCTTCAAAGCGGGGGGCCGGACAGATACGCAGTATTTT
cdr3_aa: CASSFKAGGRTDTQYF
d_call: TRBD2
j_call: TRBJ2-3
clone_size: .
v_call: TRBV5-4

cdr3_nt: TGTGCCAGCAGCGTAATATCCAGTACCCACGAGCAGTACTTC
cdr3_aa: CASSVISSTHEQYF
d_call: .
j_call: TRBJ2-7
clone_size: .
v_call: TRBV9

cdr3_nt: TGTGCCAGCAGCTTAGACAGGGGGTTATTCGAAGCTTTCTTT
cdr3_aa: CASSLDRGLFEAFF
d_call: TRBD1
j_call: TRBJ1-1
clone_size: .
v_call: TRBV11-2

cdr3_nt: TGTGCCAGCAGTTACGGTGCAGGGGACTATGGCTACACCTTC
cdr3_aa: CASSYGAGDYGYTF
d_call: .
j_call: TRBJ1-2
clone_size: .
v_call: TRBV6-5

cdr3_nt: TGTGCCAGCAGCCAAGACCTTTCATGGACCCATATCCAAGAGACCCAGTACTTC
cdr3_aa: CASSQDLSWTHIQETQYF
d_call: .
j_call: TRBJ2-5
clone_size: .
v_call: TRBV4-2

cdr3_nt: TGTGCCAGCAGTAAACTGGACGGCGTTCGGAAACTGTTTTTT
cdr3_aa: CASSKLDGVRKLFF
d_call: .
j_call: TRBJ1-4
clone_size: .
v_call: TRBV6-6

cdr3_nt: TGTGCCAGCAGCAAGGTAGAGAATCAGCCCCAGCATTTT
cdr3_aa: CASSKVENQPQHF
d_call: .
j_call: TRBJ1-5
clone_size: .
v_call: TRBV21-1

cdr3_nt: TGCGCCAGCAGCCAGGCCACTAGCACAGATACGCAGTATTTT
cdr3_aa: CASSQATSTDTQYF
d_call: .
j_call: TRBJ2-3
clone_size: .
v_call: TRBV4-3

cdr3_nt: TGCGCCAGCAGCCAAGACGGCTATAGAGGGAACACCGGGGAGCTGTTTTTT
cdr3_aa: CASSQDGYRGNTGELFF
d_call: .
j_call: TRBJ2-2
clone_size: .
v_call: TRBV4-3

cdr3_nt: TGTGCGATGGGACCCCTTAACACCTACGAGCAGTACTTC
cdr3_aa: CAMGPLNTYEQYF
d_call: .
j_call: TRBJ2-7
clone_size: .
v_call: TRBV30

cdr3_nt: TGTGCCAGCAGGTCCGGGACTAGTTTCCCCTACGAGCAGTACTTC
cdr3_aa: CASRSGTSFPYEQYF
d_call: TRBD2
j_call: TRBJ2-7
clone_size: .
v_call: TRBV6-6

cdr3_nt: TGTGCCAGCAGCGTAGGGGGGTTTTCCAATGAGCAGTTCTTC
cdr3_aa: CASSVGGFSNEQFF
d_call: .
j_call: TRBJ2-1
clone_size: .
v_call: TRBV9

cdr3_nt: TGTGCCAGCAGCTTAGTAGCGGGAGGGCTAGGCGAGCAGTACTTC
cdr3_aa: CASSLVAGGLGEQYF
d_call: TRBD2
j_call: TRBJ2-7
clone_size: .
v_call: TRBV7-2

cdr3_nt: TGTGCCAGCAGCGGCGAAGATACGCAGTATTTT
cdr3_aa: CASSGEDTQYF
d_call: .
j_call: TRBJ2-3
clone_size: once
v_call: TRBV9

cdr3_nt: TGTGCCAGCAGATCTACCGTCGCAACTAATGAAAAACTGTTTTTT
cdr3_aa: CASRSTVATNEKLFF
d_call: .
j_call: TRBJ1-4
clone_size: .
v_call: TRBV11-1

cdr3_nt: TGTGCCAGCAGTTTTACAGGAAACTACGAGCAGTACTTC
cdr3_aa: CASSFTGNYEQYF
d_call: .
j_call: TRBJ2-7
clone_size: .
v_call: TRBV27

cdr3_nt: TGTGCCATCAGGACCGGGACAGGGGCTTACGAGCAGTACTTC
cdr3_aa: CAIRTGTGAYEQYF
d_call: TRBD1
j_call: TRBJ2-7
clone_size: once
v_call: TRBV10-3